One T cell receptor beta chain is described in this entry. These data come from a study of blood T cell repertoires in COVID-19. Profiling relied on immunoSEQ multiplex PCR, and the TCRdb table lists in-frame clones only, not all of them. The sample carries 150,000 to 200,000 clones, around 87% recorded once. Per the germline V gene, CDR1 is LNHDA and CDR2 is SQIVND (reference sequence). The germline V and J ends were trimmed by 9 bases and 7 bases, with 21 bases remaining between them. CDR3 length: 14 residues. The V call is TRBV19, the J call TRBJ1-1; the D gene is possibly TRBD1 (5 bases). The specimen was PBMCs or T cells enriched from blood (not recorded which). The receptor was derived from a woman aged 45-65 years who had recovered from COVID-19. The CDR3 reads CASSKMGGTDEAFF. CDR3 nucleotide sequence: TGTGCCAGCTCTAAAATGGGCGGGACGGATGAAGCTTTCTTT.